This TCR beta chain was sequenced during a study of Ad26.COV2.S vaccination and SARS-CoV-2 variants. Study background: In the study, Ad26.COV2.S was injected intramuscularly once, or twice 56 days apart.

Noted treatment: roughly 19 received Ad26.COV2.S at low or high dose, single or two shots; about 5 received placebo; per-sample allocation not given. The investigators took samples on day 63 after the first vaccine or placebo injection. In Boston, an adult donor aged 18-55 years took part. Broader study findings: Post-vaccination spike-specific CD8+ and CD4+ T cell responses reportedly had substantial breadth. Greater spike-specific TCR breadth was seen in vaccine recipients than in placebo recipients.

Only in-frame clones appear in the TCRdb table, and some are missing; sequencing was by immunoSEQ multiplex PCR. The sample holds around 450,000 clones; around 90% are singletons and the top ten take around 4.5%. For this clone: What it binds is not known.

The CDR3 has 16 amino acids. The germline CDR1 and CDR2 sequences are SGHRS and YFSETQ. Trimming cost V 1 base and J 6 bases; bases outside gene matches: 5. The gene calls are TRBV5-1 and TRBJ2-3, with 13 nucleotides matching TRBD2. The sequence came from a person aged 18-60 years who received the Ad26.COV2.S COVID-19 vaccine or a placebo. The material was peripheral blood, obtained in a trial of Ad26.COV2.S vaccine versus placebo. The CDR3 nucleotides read TGCGCCAGCAGCTTGACTAGCGGGAGGGCCAGGGATACGCAGTATTTT. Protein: CASSLTSGRARDTQYF.